These 10 T cell receptor beta chains originate from one sample sequenced in a study of metastatic and nonmetastatic thyroid tumors. Not a single patient had been given any form of treatment at any point before undergoing thyroid surgery. TCRdb re-clonotyped the PCR reads through MiXCR. This sample has over 50,000 clones, with roughly 30% found just once. Material: blood. The receptors come from a female donor with papillary thyroid cancer or a benign thyroid nodule (not recorded which). Some clones in this sample may be carry-over from other donors' samples.

This clone occurred many times. This chain uses TRBV4-1 with TRBJ1-1; no reliable D call. V gave up 5 bases and J gave up 8 bases, with 9 bases separating them. The CDR3 has 11 residues. Germline values: CDR1 MGHRA, CDR2 YSYEKL. The CDR3 sequence: CASSSATEAFF. The CDR3 nucleotides are TGCGCCAGCAGCTCCGCGACAGAAGCTTTCTTT.

This clone was seen repeatedly, ten times or more. An end of the junction differs from the germline gene, which may be a read error. The V gene is TRBV7-7, the J gene TRBJ2-7, with D possibly TRBD2 on 6 matching bases. Germline loops: CDR1 SSHAT, CDR2 FNYEAQ (reference sequence). The CDR3 is made up of 15 amino acids. CDR3 DNA sequence: TGTGCTAGCAGCTTAGGGACTGACGTATCGAGGGAGCAGTACTTC. Amino acid sequence: CASSLGTDVSREQYF.

This chain connects TRBV20-1 to TRBJ1-2; 9 bases agree with TRBD1. In germline, CDR1 is DFQATT, CDR2 SNEGSKA (reference sequence). V lost 5 bases, J lost 0 bases, and 7 bases stayed unmatched. The CDR3 is 15 amino acids. DNA of the CDR3: TGCAGTGCTGAGACCTGGACAGGGGCTAACTATGGCTACACCTTC. Amino acids: CSAETWTGANYGYTF.

In its sample, this clone was seen many times. The chain is built from TRBV6-2 or TRBV6-3 and TRBJ1-2, with 7 nucleotides matching TRBD1. This CDR3 has 13 amino acids. Germline trimming cut 6 bases from V and 8 bases from J; bases unmatched to any gene: 9. Germline assignment: CDR1 MNHEY and CDR2 SVGEGT. The CDR3 here is CASSRDRARGYTF. The CDR3 DNA is TGTGCCAGCAGCCGGGACAGAGCCCGCGGCTACACCTTC.

This clone appeared many times. The gene calls are TRBV4-2 and TRBJ1-4; 11 nucleotides agree with TRBD1. Germline loops: CDR1 LGHNA, CDR2 YNFKEQ. The V and J ends lost 3 bases and 7 bases, in that order; junction bases with no gene match: 4. This CDR3 region has 15 residues. CDR3 amino acids: CASSQGTGGLEKLFF. The CDR3, as DNA: TGTGCCAGCAGCCAGGGGACAGGGGGACTTGAAAAACTGTTTTTT.

In its sample, this clone was seen a few times. The junction departs from germline at one end; a sequencing error may be responsible. The CDR3 spells CSSSMEERQPQHF. CDR3 sequence (DNA): TGTTCCAGTAGTATGGAGGAGCGCCAGCCCCAGCATTTT. V usage is TRBV19 and J usage is TRBJ1-5, with D hard to call. Germline assignment: CDR1 LNHDA and CDR2 SQIVND (reference sequence). The CDR3 totals 13 residues.

The chain combines TRBV2 with TRBJ1-4; D ambiguous. The V end was cut by 6 bases, the J end by 5 bases, with 13 bases between. The CDR3 has 14 residues. CDR1 is SNHLY and CDR2 is FYNNEI in the germline V gene. The chain's CDR3 is CASRPELFNEKLFF. The CDR3, as DNA: TGTGCCAGCAGGCCAGAGTTGTTCAATGAAAAACTGTTTTTT. Together with reference TRBV2 and TRBJ1-4, the CDR3 gives the full variable domain: EPEVTQTPSHQVTQMGQEVILRCVPISNHLYFYWYRQILGQKVEFLVSFYNNEISEKSEIFDDQFSVERPDGSNFTLKIRSTKLEDSAMYFCASRPELFNEKLFFGSGTQLSVL.

This clone occurred a few times. This chain links TRBV6-2 or TRBV6-3 with TRBJ1-5; 7 positions agree with TRBD1. This CDR3 is 12 amino acids long. With V trimmed by 4 bases and J by 13 bases, 7 bases remained unmatched. Germline CDR1 reads MNHEY; CDR2 reads SVGEGT. The CDR3: CASSSDRDRQHF. CDR3 bases: TGTGCCAGCAGTTCTGACAGGGACCGGCAGCATTTT.

The chain recombines TRBV20-1 with TRBJ1-1; a possible D gene is TRBD1 (6 bases). Between the trimmed V and J ends, which lost 0 bases and 0 bases, there was a span of 11 bases. CDR3 length: 15 amino acids. Germline-derived CDR1 and CDR2 are DFQATT and SNEGSKA (reference sequence). This CDR3 is CSARDLDSMNTEAFF. The DNA of the CDR3 is TGCAGTGCTAGAGACCTGGACAGTATGAACACTGAAGCTTTCTTT.

The sample holds many counts of this clone. This rearrangement joins TRBV30 to TRBJ1-3; possibly TRBD1 for D (5 bases). CDR3 size: 14 residues. V was cut by 3 bases and J by 14 bases, with 23 bases left in between. CDR1 GTSNPN and CDR2 SVGIG come from the germline V gene (reference sequence). The CDR3 nucleotides read TGTGCCTGGAGCACAGGTTGGACCGACCCGCTCTTATATTTT. This gives the protein CAWSTGWTDPLLYF.